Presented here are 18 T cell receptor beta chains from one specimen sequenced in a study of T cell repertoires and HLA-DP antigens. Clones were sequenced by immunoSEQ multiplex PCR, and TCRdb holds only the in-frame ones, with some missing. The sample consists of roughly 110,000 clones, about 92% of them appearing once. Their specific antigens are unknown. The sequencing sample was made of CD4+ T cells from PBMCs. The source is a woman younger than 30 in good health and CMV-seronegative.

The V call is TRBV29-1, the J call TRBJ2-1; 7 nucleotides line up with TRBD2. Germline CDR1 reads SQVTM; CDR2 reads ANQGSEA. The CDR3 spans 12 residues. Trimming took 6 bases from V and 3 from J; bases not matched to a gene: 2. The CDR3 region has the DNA TGCAGCGTCCGGGACTACTACAATGAGCAGTTCTTC. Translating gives CSVRDYYNEQFF.

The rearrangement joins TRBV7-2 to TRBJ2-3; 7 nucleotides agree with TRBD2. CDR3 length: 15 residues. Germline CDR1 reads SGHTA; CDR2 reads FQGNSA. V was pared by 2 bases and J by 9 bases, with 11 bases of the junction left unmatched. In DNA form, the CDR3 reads TGTGCCAGCAGCTTACGAGCGGGGCCCGCGGAGACGCAGTATTTT. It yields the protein CASSLRAGPAETQYF.

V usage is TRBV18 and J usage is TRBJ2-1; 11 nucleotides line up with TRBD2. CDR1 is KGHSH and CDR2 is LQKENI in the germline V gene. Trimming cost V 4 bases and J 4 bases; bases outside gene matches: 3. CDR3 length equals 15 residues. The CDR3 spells CASSLLAGEYNEQFF. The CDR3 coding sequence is TGTGCCAGCTCACTACTAGCGGGAGAGTACAATGAGCAGTTCTTC.

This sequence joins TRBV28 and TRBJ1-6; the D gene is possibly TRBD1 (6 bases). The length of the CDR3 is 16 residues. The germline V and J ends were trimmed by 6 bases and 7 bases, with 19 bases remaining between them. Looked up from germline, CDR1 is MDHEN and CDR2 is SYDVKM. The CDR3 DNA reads TGTGCCAGCAGCATCCCCAGGGGCGTCGGGAATTCACCCCTCCACTTT. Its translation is CASSIPRGVGNSPLHF. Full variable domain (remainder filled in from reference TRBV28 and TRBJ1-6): DVKVTQSSRYLVKRTGEKVFLECVQDMDHENMFWYRQDPGLGLRLIYFSYDVKMKEKGDIPEGYSVSREKKERFSLILESASTNQTSMYLCASSIPRGVGNSPLHFGNGTRLTVT.

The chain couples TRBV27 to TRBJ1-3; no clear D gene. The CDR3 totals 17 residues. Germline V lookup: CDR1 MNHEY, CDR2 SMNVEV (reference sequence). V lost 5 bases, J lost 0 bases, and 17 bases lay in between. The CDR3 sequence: CASSALRGPSSGNTIYF. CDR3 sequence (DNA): TGTGCCAGCAGTGCCCTGAGAGGCCCGAGCTCTGGAAACACCATATATTTT.

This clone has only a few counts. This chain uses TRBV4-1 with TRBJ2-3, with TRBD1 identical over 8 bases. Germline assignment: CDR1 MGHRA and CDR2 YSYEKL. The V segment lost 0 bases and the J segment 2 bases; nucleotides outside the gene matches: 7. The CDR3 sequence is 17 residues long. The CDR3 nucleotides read TGCGCCAGCAGCCAAGATGATTGGGGACAGGTCACAGATACGCAGTATTTT. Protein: CASSQDDWGQVTDTQYF.

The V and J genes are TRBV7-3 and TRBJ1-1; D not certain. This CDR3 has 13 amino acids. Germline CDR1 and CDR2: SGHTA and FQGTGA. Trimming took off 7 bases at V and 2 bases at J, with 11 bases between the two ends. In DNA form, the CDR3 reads TGTGCCAGCAAGGCGGCACCAAACACTGAAGCTTTCTTT. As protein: CASKAAPNTEAFF.

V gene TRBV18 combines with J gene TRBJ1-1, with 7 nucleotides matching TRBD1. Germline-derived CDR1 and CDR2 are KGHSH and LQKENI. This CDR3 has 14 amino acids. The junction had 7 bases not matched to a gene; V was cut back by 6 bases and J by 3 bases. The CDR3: CASSRRTGDTEAFF. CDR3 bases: TGTGCCAGCTCCCGCAGGACAGGAGACACTGAAGCTTTCTTT.

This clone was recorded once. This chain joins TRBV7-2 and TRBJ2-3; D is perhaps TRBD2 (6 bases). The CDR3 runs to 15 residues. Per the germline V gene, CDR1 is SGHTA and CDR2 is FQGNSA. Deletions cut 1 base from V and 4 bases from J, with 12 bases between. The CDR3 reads CASSLVRGSPDTQYF. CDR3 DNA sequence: TGTGCCAGCAGCTTAGTACGGGGGAGCCCAGATACGCAGTATTTT.

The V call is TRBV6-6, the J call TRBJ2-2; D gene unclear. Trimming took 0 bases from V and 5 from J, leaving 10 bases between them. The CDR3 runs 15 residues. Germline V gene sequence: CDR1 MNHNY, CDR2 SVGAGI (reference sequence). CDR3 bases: TGTGCCAGCAGTTACTCGATGTTCCAAACCGGGGAGCTGTTTTTT. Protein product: CASSYSMFQTGELFF.

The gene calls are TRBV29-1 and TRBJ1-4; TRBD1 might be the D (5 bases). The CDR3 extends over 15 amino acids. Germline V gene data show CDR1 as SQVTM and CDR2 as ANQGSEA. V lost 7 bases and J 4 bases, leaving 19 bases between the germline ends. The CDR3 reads CSAGGGRGINEKLFF. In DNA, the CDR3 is TGCAGCGCCGGTGGAGGTCGGGGCATTAATGAAAAACTGTTTTTT.

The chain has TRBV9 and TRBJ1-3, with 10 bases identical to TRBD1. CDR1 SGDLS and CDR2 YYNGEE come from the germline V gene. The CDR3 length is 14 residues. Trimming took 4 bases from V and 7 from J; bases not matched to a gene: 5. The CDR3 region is CASSFRTGGNTIYF. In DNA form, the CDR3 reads TGTGCCAGCAGCTTTCGGACAGGGGGTAACACCATATATTTT.

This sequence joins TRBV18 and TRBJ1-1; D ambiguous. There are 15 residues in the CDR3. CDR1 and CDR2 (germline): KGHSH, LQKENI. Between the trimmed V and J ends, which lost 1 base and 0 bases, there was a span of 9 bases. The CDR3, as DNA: TGTGCCAGCTCACCACTATCCGGGCTGAACACTGAAGCTTTCTTT. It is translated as CASSPLSGLNTEAFF.

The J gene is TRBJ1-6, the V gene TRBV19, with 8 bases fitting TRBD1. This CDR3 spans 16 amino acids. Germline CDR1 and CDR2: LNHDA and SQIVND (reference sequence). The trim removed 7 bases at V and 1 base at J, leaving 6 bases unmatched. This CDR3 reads CASKTGEGSYNSPLHF. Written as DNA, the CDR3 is TGTGCCAGTAAGACAGGGGAAGGATCCTATAATTCACCCCTCCACTTT.

The CDR3 spells CASSEAGASNQPQHF. The CDR3, as DNA: TGTGCCAGCAGTGAAGCGGGGGCTAGCAATCAGCCCCAGCATTTT. The chain employs TRBV2 and TRBJ1-5; weak D call: TRBD1 (6 bases). Per the germline V gene, CDR1 is SNHLY and CDR2 is FYNNEI. The CDR3 has 15 residues. V shed 0 bases and J shed 0 bases, with 6 bases lying between them.

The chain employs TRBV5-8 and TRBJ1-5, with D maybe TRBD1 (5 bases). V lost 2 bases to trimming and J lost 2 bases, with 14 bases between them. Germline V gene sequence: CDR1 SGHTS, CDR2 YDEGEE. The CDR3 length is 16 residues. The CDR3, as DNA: TGTGCCAGCAGCTTATGGGAGGGGTTGGGCAATCAGCCCCAGCATTTT. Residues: CASSLWEGLGNQPQHF.

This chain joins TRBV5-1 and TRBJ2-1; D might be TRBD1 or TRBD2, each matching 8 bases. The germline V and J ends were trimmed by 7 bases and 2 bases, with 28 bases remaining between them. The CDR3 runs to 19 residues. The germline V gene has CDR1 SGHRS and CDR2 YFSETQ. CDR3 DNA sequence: TGCGCCAGCCTTCACAGGGGGATCAAAAAGGGACTAGCCTACAATGAGCAGTTCTTC. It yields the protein CASLHRGIKKGLAYNEQFF.

As DNA, the CDR3 is TGCGCCAGCAGCCACAGGTCCAGGGATCCCTACAATGAGCAGTTCTTC. It specifies CASSHRSRDPYNEQFF. The genes are TRBV10-1 and TRBJ2-1; maybe TRBD1 (5 bases). Germline CDR1 WNHNN, CDR2 SYGVQD (reference sequence). V was cut by 6 bases and J by 2 bases, with 17 bases left in between. This CDR3 has 16 amino acids.